The present T cell receptor beta chain was sequenced within a study of radiation and T cells in renal cell carcinoma. Some clones are missing from TCRdb's copy, which holds only in-frame ones; the method was immunoSEQ multiplex PCR. The data hold about 130,000 clones, with 65% to 85% observed a single time. Time point specified: blood 2 weeks post-SBRT. Treatment denoted: 15 Gy SBRT to primary tumor, nephrectomy 4 weeks later. The CDR3 consists of 15 residues. Trimming pared 4 bases from V and 4 bases from J, leaving 14 bases between. Germline V gene data show CDR1 as SGHTS and CDR2 as YDEGEE. The source of this sequence is a middle-aged man with renal cell carcinoma. Sequencing used blood, obtained from a patient whose treatment included radiotherapy and nephrectomy. J is TRBJ2-2 and V is TRBV5-8; D call uncertain. Written as DNA, the CDR3 is TGTGCCAGCAGCAAGACGGTAGTATCCACCGGGGAGCTGTTTTTT. Translated, it gives CASSKTVVSTGELFF.